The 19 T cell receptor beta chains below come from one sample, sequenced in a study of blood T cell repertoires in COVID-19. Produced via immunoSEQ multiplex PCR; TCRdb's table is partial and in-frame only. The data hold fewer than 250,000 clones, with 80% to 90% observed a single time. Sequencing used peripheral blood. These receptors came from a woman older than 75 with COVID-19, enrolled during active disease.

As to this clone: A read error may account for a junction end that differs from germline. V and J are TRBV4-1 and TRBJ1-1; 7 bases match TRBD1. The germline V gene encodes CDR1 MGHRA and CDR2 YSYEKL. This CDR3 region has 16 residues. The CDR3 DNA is TGCGCCAGCAGCCAAGACCGCAGGGGGACGAACGCTGAAGCTTTCTTT. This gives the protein CASSQDRRGTNAEAFF.

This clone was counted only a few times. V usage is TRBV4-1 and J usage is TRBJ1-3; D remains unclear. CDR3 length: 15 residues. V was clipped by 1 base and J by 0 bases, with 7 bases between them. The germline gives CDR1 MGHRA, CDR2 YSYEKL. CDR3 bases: TGCGCCAGCAGCCAAGGAAGCTACTCTGGAAACACCATATATTTT. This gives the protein CASSQGSYSGNTIYF.

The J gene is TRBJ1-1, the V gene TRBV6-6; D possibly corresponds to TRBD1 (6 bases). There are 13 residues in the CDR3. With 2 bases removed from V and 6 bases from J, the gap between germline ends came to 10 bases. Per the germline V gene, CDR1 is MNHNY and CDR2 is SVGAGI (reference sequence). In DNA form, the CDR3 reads TGTGCCAGCAGTTACATCAGGGGCCCTGAAGCTTTCTTT. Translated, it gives CASSYIRGPEAFF.

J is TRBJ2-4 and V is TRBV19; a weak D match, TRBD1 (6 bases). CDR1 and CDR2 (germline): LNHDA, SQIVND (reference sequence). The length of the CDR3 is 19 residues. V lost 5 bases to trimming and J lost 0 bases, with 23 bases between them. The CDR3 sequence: CASSRNFGEGVKAKNIQYF. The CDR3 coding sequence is TGTGCCAGTAGTCGAAATTTCGGCGAGGGGGTGAAAGCCAAAAACATTCAGTACTTC.

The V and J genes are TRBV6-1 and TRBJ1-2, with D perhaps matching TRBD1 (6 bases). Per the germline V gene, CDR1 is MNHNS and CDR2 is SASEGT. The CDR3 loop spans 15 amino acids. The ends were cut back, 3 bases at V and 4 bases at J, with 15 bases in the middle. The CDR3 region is CASSEWSGASYGYTF. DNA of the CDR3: TGTGCCAGCAGTGAGTGGTCAGGGGCCTCCTATGGCTACACCTTC.

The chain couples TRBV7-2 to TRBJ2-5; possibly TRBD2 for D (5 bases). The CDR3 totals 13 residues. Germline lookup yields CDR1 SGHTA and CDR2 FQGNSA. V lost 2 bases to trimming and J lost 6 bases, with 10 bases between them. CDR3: CASSLPGLQTQYF. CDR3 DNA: TGTGCCAGCAGCTTACCGGGGTTACAGACCCAGTACTTC.

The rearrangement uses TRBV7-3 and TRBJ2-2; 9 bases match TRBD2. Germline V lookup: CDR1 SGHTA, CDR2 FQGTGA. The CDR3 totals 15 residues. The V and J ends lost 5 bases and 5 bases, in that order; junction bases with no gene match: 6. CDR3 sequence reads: CASSIQRGATGELFF. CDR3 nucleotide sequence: TGTGCCAGCAGCATACAGCGGGGGGCGACCGGGGAGCTGTTTTTT.

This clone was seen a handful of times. CDR3 nucleotides: TGTGCCAGCAGCCAACAGGATGTTAATGAAAAACTGTTTTTT. Encoded protein: CASSQQDVNEKLFF. The chain is built from TRBV3-1 (or the pseudogene TRBV3-2) and TRBJ1-4; D unresolved. Per the germline V gene, CDR1 is LGHDT and CDR2 is YNNKEL (reference sequence). The CDR3 has 14 amino acids. V gave up 2 bases and J gave up 4 bases, with 8 bases separating them.

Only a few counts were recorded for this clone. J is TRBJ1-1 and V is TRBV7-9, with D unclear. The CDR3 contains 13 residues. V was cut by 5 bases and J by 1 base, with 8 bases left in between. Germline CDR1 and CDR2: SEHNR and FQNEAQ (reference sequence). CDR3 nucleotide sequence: TGTGCCAGCAGCCCCGACTCGAACACTGAAGCTTTCTTT. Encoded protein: CASSPDSNTEAFF.

DNA of the CDR3: TGTGCCAGCTCACCAGGGAGAGGGTTCGGGGAGACCCAGTACTTC. Translation: CASSPGRGFGETQYF. V usage is TRBV18 and J usage is TRBJ2-5; D might be TRBD2 (5 bases). CDR3 length equals 15 residues. Germline CDR1 reads KGHSH; CDR2 reads LQKENI. Trimming shortened V by 2 bases and J by 5 bases, and 15 bases separated the two germline ends.

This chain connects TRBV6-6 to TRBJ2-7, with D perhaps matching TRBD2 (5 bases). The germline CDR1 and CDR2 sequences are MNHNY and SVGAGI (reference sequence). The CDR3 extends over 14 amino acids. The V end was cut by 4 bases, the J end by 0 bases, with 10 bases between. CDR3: CASSSSPNSYEQYV. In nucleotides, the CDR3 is TGTGCCAGCAGTTCTAGCCCCAACTCCTACGAGCAGTACGTC.

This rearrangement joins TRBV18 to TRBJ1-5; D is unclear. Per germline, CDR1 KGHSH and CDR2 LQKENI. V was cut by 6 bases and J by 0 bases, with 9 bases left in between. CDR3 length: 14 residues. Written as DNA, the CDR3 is TGTGCCAGCTCCCCCGGTAGTAGCAATCAGCCCCAGCATTTT. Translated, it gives CASSPGSSNQPQHF.

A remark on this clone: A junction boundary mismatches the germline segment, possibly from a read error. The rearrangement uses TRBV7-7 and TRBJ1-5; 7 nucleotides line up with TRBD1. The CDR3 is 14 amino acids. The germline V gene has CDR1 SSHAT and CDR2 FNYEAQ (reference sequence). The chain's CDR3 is CASSPVDRDQPQHF. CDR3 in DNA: TGTGCTAGCAGCCCCGTCGACAGGGATCAGCCCCAGCATTTT.

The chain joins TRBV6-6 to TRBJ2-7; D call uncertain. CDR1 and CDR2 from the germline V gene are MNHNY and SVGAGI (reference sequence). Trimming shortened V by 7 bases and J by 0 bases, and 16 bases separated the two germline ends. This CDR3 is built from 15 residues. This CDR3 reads CASTPSVLSSYEQYV. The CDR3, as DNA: TGTGCCAGCACCCCCAGCGTTCTTAGCTCCTACGAGCAGTACGTC.

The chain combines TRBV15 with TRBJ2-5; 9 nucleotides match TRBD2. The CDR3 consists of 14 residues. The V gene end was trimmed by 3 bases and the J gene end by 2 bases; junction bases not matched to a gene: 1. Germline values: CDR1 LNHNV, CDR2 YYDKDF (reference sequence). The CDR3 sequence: CATSRSGGQETQYF. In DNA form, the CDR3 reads TGTGCCACCAGCAGGAGCGGGGGGCAAGAGACCCAGTACTTC.

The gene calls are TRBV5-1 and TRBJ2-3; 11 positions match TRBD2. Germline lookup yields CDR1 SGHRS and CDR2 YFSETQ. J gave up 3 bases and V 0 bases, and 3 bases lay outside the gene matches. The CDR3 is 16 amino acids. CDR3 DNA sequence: TGCGCCAGCAGCTTGGAGACTAGCGGGAAAACAGATACGCAGTATTTT. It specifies CASSLETSGKTDTQYF.

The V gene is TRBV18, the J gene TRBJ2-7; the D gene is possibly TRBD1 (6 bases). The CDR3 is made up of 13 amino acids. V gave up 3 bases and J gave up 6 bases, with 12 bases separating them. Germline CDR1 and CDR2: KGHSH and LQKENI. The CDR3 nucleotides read TGTGCCAGCTCACCTGAAATGACAGGCGAGCAGTACTTC. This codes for CASSPEMTGEQYF.

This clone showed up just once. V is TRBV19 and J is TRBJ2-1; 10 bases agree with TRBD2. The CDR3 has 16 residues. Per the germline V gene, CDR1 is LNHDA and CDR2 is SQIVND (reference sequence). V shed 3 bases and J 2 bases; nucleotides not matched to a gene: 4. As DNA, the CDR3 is TGTGCCAGTAGTATGAGGACTAGCGGTCCCTACAATGAGCAGTTCTTC. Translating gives CASSMRTSGPYNEQFF.

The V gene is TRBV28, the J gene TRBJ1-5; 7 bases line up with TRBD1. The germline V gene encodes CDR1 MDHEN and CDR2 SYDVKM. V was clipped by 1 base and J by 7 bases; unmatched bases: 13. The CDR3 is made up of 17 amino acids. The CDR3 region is CASSLYNRGVTEQPQHF. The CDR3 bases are TGTGCCAGCAGTTTATACAACAGGGGAGTAACGGAGCAGCCCCAGCATTTT.